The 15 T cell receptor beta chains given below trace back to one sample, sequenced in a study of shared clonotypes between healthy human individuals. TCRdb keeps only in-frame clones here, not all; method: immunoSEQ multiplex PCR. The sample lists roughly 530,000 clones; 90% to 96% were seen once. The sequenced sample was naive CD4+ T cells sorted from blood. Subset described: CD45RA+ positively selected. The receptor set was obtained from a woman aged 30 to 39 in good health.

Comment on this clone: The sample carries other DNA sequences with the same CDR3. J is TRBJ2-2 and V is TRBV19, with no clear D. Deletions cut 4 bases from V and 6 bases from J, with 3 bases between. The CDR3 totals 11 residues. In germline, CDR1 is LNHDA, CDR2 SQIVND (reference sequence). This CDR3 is CASSKSGELFF. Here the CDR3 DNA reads TGTGCCAGTAGTAAGTCCGGGGAGCTGTTTTTT.

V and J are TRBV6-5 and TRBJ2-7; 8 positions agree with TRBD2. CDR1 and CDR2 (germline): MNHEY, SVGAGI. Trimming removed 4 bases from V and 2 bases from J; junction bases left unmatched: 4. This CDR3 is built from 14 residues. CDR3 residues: CASSLSSGPYEQYF. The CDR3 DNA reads TGTGCCAGCAGTTTATCTAGCGGGCCCTACGAGCAGTACTTC.

CDR3 in DNA: TGTGCCAGCAGCACCCCTGGCCCGCGACAGAGCACAGATACGCAGTATTTT. Amino acid sequence: CASSTPGPRQSTDTQYF. The V gene is TRBV28, the J gene TRBJ2-3; possible D gene TRBD1, 5 bases. CDR1 and CDR2 from the germline V gene are MDHEN and SYDVKM. V shed 6 bases and J shed 0 bases, with 19 bases lying between them. This CDR3 contains 17 residues.

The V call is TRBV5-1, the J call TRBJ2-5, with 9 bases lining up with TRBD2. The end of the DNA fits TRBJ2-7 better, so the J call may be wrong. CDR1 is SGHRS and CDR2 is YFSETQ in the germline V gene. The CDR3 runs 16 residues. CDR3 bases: TGCGCCAGCAGCTTGGTGGTGACTAGCGGTACCTACGAGCAGTACTTC. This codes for CASSLVVTSGTYEQYF.

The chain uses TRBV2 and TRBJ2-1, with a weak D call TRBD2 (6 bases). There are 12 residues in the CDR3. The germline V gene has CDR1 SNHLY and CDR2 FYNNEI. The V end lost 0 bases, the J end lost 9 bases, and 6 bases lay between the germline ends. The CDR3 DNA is TGTGCCAGCAGTGAAGCGGGGGGTGAGCAGTTCTTC. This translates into CASSEAGGEQFF.

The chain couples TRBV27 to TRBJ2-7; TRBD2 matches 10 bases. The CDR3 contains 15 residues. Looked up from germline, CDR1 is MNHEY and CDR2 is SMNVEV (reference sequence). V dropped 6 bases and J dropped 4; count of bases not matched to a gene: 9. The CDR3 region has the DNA TGTGCCAGCAGGCTGACCGGACTAGCGGAATACGAGCAGTACTTC. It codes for CASRLTGLAEYEQYF.

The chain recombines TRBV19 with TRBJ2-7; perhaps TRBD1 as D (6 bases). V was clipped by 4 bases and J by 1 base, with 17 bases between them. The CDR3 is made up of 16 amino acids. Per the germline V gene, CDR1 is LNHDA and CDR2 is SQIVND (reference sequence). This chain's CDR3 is CASSTRYSGQSYEQYF. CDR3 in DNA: TGTGCCAGTAGTACGCGGTACTCAGGACAGTCCTACGAGCAGTACTTC.

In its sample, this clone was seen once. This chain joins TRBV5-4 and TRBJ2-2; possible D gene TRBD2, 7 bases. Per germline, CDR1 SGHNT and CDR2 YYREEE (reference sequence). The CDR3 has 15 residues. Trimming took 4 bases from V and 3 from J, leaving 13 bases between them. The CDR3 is CASSGGGGHTGELFF. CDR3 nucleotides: TGTGCCAGCAGCGGGGGGGGCGGGCACACCGGGGAGCTGTTTTTT.

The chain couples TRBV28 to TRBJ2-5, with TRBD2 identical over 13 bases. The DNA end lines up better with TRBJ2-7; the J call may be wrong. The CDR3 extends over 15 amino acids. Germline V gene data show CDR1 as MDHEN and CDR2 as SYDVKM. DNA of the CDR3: TGTGCCAGCAGAAGGACTAGCGGGAGCTCCTACGAGCAGTACTTC. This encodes CASRRTSGSSYEQYF.

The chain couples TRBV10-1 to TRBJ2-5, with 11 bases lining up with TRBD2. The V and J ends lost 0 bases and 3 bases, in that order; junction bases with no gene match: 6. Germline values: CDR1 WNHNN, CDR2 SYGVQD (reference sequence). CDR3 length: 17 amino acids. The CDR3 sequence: CASSESWGTSGKETQYF. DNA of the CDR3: TGCGCCAGCAGTGAGTCCTGGGGGACTAGCGGTAAAGAGACCCAGTACTTC.

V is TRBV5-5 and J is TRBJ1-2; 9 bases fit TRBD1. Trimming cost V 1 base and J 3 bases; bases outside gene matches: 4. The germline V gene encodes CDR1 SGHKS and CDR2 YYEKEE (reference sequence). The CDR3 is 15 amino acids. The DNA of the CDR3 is TGTGCCAGCAGCTTGCAGGGACAGGGACACTATGGCTACACCTTC. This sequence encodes CASSLQGQGHYGYTF.

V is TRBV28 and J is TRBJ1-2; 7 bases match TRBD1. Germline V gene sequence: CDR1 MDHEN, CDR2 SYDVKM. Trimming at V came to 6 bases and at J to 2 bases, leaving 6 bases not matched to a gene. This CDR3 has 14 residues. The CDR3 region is CASRETGANYGYTF. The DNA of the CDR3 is TGTGCCAGCAGGGAAACAGGGGCGAACTATGGCTACACCTTC.

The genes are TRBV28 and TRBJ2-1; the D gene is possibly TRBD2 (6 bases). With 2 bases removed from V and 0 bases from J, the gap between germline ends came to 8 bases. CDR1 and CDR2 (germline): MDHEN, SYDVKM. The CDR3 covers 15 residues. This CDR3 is CASSLAGPSYNEQFF. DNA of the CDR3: TGTGCCAGCAGTTTAGCGGGACCCTCCTACAATGAGCAGTTCTTC. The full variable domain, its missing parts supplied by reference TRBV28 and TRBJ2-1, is DVKVTQSSRYLVKRTGEKVFLECVQDMDHENMFWYRQDPGLGLRLIYFSYDVKMKEKGDIPEGYSVSREKKERFSLILESASTNQTSMYLCASSLAGPSYNEQFFGPGTRLTVL.

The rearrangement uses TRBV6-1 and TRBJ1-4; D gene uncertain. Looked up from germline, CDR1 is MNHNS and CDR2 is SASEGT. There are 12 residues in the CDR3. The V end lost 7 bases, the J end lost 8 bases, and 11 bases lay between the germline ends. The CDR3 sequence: CASMTYGEKLFF. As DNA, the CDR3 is TGTGCCAGCATGACTTACGGCGAAAAACTGTTTTTT.

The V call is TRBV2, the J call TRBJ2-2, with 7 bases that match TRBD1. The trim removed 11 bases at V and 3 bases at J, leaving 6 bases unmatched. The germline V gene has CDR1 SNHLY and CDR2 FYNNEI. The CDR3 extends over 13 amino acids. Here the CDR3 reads CAWDRGDTGELFF. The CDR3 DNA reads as TGTGCCTGGGACAGAGGAGACACCGGGGAGCTGTTTTTT.